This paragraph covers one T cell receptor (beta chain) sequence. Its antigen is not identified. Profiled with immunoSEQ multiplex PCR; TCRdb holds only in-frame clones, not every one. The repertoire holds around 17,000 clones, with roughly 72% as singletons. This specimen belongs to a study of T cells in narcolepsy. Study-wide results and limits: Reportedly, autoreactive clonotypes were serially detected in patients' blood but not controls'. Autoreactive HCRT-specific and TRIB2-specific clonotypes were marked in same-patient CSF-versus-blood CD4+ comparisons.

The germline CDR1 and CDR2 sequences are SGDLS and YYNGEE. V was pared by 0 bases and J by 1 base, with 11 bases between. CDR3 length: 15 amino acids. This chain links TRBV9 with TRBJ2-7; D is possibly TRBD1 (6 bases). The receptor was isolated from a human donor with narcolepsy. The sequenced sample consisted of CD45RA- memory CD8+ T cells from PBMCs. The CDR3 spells CASSVASGQSYEQYF. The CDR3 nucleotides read TGTGCCAGCAGCGTAGCTTCTGGACAGTCCTACGAGCAGTACTTC.